The clone carrying this T cell receptor beta chain was picked up a small number of times. At least 6 micrograms of total RNA were extracted per sample. V lost 9 bases and J lost 7; bases outside the gene matches: 7. This CDR3 region has 12 residues. Germline values: CDR1 MDHEN, CDR2 SYDVKM. This sample stems from a study of blood T cells in healthy people across ages. Through a sample-barcoded 5' primer and a J-beta primer mix, a second PCR was run for roughly 7 to 12 cycles. MiXCR was run by TCRdb on the 5' RACE reads, yielding one entry per CDR3 protein. Among 760,000 or so distinct CDR3 sequences, 25% were seen once, and the ten largest hold under 9.5%. This sample was shared with a second study, whose subject was T cells of mothers and their children. From that study: Sample barcodes and 2-4 random nucleotides came from the second PCR's M1S primer.

The receptor's source is a boy between 5 and 17 years old in good health. The chain couples TRBV28 to TRBJ2-5, with TRBD2 identical over 8 bases. Specimen: blood. Here the CDR3 reads CASGLAVVTQYF. For the CDR3, the DNA is TGTGCCAGTGGACTAGCAGTTGTGACCCAGTACTTC. The variable domain in full, with the rest retrieved from reference TRBV28 and TRBJ2-5, is DVKVTQSSRYLVKRTGEKVFLECVQDMDHENMFWYRQDPGLGLRLIYFSYDVKMKEKGDIPEGYSVSREKKERFSLILESASTNQTSMYLCASGLAVVTQYFGPGTRLLVL.